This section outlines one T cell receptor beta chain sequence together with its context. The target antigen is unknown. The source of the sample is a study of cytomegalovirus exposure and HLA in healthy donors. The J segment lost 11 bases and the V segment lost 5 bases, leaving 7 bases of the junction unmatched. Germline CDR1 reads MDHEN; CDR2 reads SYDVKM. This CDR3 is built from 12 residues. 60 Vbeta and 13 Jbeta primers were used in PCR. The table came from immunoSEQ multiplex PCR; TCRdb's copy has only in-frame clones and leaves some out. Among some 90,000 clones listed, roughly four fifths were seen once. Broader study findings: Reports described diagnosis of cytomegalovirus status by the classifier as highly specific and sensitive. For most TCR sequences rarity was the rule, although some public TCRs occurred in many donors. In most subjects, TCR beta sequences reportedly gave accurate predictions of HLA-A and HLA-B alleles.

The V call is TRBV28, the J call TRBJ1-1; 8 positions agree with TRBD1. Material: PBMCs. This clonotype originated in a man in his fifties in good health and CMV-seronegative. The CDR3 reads CASSIQGAGAFF. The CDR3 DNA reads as TGTGCCAGCAGTATCCAGGGGGCTGGCGCTTTCTTT.